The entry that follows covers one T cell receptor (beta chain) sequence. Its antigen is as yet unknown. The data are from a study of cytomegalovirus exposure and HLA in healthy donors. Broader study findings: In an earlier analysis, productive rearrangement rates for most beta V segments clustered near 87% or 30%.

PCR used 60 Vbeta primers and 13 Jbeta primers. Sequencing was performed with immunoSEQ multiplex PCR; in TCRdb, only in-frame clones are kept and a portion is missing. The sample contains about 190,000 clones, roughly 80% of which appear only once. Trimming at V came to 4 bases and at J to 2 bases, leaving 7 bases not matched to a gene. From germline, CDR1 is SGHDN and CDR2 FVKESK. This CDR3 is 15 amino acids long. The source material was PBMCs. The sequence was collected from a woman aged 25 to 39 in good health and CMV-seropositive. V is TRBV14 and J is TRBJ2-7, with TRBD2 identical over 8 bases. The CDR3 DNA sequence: TGTGCCAGCAGCCCGCTAGCGGGTAGAGCCTACGAGCAGTACTTC. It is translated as CASSPLAGRAYEQYF.